The clone carrying this T cell receptor beta chain was found once. This record comes from a study of cytomegalovirus exposure and HLA in healthy donors. PCR amplification relied on 60 Vbeta primers (plus 13 Jbeta primers). Libraries were prepared by immunoSEQ multiplex PCR; TCRdb keeps only in-frame clonotypes and omits some of them. The sample comprises roughly 170,000 clones, about four fifths of which are singletons, and over 1.5% rests with the top ten. Sequenced: PBMCs. The source of this sequence is a man over 45 in good health and CMV-seronegative.

The CDR3 bases are TGTGCCAGCAGTACCCCGGGACAGGGGTCCTACGAGCAGTACTTC. Translation: CASSTPGQGSYEQYF. The chain combines TRBV6-5 with TRBJ2-7, with 10 positions matching TRBD1. Looked up from germline, CDR1 is MNHEY and CDR2 is SVGAGI. The CDR3 is 15 residues long. The ends lost 5 bases at V and 1 base at J; junction bases unmatched: 5.